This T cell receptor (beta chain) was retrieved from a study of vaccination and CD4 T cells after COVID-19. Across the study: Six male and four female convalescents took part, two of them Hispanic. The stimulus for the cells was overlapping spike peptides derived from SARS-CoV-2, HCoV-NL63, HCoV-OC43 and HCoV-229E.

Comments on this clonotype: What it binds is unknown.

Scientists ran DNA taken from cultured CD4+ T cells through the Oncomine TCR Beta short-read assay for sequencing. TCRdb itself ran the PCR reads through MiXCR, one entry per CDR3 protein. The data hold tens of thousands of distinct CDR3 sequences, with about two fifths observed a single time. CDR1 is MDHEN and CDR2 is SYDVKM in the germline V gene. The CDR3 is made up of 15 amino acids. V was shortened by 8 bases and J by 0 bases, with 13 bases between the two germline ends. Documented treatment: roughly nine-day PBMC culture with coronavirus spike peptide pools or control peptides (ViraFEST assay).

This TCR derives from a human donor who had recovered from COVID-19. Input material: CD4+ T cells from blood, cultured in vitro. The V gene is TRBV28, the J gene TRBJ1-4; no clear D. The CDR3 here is CASSLLWATNEKLFF. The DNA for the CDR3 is TGTGCCAGCTCTTTGCTTTGGGCAACTAATGAAAAACTGTTTTTT.